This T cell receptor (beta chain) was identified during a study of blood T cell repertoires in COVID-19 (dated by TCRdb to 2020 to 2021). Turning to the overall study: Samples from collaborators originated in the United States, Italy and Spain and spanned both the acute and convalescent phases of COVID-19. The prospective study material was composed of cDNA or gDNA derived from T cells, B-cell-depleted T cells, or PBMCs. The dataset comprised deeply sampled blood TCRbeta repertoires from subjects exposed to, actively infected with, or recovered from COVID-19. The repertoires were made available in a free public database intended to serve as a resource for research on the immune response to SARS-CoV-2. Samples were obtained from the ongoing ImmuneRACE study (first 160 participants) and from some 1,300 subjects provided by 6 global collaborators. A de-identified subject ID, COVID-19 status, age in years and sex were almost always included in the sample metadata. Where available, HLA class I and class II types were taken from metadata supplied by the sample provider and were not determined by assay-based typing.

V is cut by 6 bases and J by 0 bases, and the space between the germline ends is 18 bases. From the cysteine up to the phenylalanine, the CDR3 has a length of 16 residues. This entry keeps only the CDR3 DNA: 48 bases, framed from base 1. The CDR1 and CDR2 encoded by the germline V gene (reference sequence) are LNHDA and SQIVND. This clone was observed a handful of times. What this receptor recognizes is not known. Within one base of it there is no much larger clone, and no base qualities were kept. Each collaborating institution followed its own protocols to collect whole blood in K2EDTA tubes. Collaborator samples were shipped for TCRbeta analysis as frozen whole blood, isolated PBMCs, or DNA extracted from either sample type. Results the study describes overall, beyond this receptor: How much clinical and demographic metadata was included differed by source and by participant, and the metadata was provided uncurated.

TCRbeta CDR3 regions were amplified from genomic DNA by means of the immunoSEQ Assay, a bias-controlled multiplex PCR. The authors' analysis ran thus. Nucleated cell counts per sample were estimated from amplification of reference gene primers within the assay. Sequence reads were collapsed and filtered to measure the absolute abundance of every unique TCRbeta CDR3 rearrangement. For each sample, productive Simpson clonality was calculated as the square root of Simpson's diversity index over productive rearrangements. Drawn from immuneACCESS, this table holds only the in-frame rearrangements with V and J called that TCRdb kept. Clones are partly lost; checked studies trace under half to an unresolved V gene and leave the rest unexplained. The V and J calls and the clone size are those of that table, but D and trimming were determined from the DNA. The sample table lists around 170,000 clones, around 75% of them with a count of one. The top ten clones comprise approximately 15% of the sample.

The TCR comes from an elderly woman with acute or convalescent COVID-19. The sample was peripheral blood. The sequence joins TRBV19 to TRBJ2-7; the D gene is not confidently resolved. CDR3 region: CASSPAATPSSYEQYF. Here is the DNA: TGTGCCAGTAGCCCCGCGGCGACTCCTAGCTCCTACGAGCAGTACTTC.